This entry concerns a single T cell receptor (beta chain). Its antigen is undetermined. The source of the sample is a study of cytomegalovirus exposure and HLA in healthy donors. Study-wide points: It was reported in a later analysis that an Asian-associated ancestry cluster showed fewer N-insertions than the roughly 710-donor mean. Later analysis identified 15,000 to 20,000 TCR beta sequences associated with HLA alleles, using a false discovery rate threshold of 0.05. An assumption of roughly uniform sequencing depth across donors underlay the presence/absence analyses. A later analysis appeared to link common viral pathogens to several of the most significant clusters.

Researchers ran the PCR with 60 Vbeta and 13 Jbeta primers. Method: immunoSEQ multiplex PCR; TCRdb's copy keeps in-frame clones and lacks some. The sample includes around 240,000 clones, more than 75% of them seen just once. Germline CDR1 is SGHAT and CDR2 is FQNNGV. The CDR3 length is 12 residues. Trimming stripped 4 bases from V and 5 bases from J, with 5 bases between. V usage is TRBV11-2 and J usage is TRBJ2-2; no firm D call. Source material: PBMCs. The TCR sequence derives from a woman aged 40 to 55 in good health and CMV-seropositive. The CDR3 loop is CASSYNTGELFF. DNA of the CDR3: TGTGCCAGCAGCTATAATACCGGGGAGCTGTTTTTT.